The T cell receptor beta chain under discussion was sequenced for a study of blood T cell repertoires in COVID-19. Across the study: Sites across the United States, Italy and Spain contributed samples from acute and convalescent COVID-19.

In the original workflow: Nucleated cell counts were estimated from reference gene primer amplification. Here immunoSEQ multiplex PCR was the method, and the copy in TCRdb shows in-frame clones only, minus some. Clone size and V and J calls were adopted from that table, with D and trimming inferred from the DNA. The sample yields about 79,000 clones, 80% to 90% seen once. The V and J ends lost 1 base and 6 bases respectively, with 12 bases between them. Germline CDR1 reads LNHNV; CDR2 reads YYDKDF (reference sequence). The CDR3 has 14 residues. The source is a man aged 65 to 79 with active or convalescent COVID-19. The sequenced sample was peripheral blood. The V gene is TRBV15, the J gene TRBJ1-2, with D perhaps matching TRBD1 (6 bases). The CDR3 here is CATSRARGNNGYTF. As DNA, the CDR3 is TGTGCCACCAGCAGAGCCAGGGGTAATAATGGCTACACCTTC.